This TCR beta chain was retrieved from a study of T cell therapy after organ transplantation. Libraries were prepared by immunoSEQ multiplex PCR; TCRdb keeps only in-frame clonotypes and omits some of them. The repertoire holds 15,000 to 25,000 clones, with around 82% as singletons. On this clone itself: Its antigen is undetermined.

Study-level findings and limits: Nonresponder repertoires showed strong pretherapy expansions, barely changing post-therapy. Reconstitution after therapy seemingly combined transferred and product-undetected endogenous clonotypes.

From germline, CDR1 is SEHNR and CDR2 FQNEAQ (reference sequence). V lost 5 bases, J lost 4 bases, and 11 bases stayed unmatched. The CDR3 has 16 residues. Noted time point: 4-8 weeks after completion of therapy. V and J are TRBV7-9 and TRBJ2-1, with 7 bases matching TRBD1. The TCR sequence derives from a human patient who had received a solid organ transplant and had CMV disease. Among the T cells, some may be from the graft donor. This material consisted of CD8+ T cells from blood, taken after autologous CMV-specific T cell therapy. CDR3 coding DNA: TGTGCCAGCAGCCCAGGGGGACAGTCAGTTTACAATGAGCAGTTCTTC. Protein product: CASSPGGQSVYNEQFF. Filled out from reference TRBV7-9 and TRBJ2-1, the complete variable domain reads DTGVSQNPRHKITKRGQNVTFRCDPISEHNRLYWYRQTLGQGPEFLTYFQNEAQLEKSRLLSDRFSAERPKGSFSTLEIQRTEQGDSAMYLCASSPGGQSVYNEQFFGPGTRLTVL.